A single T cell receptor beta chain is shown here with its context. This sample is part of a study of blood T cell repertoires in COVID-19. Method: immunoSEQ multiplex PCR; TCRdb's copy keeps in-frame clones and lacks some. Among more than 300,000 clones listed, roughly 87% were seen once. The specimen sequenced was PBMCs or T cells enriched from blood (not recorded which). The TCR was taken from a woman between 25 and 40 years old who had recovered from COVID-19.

The CDR3 bases are TGTGCCAGCAGCTTGGTTGGCGGAGAAAAACTGTTTTTT. Protein product: CASSLVGGEKLFF. The genes are TRBV5-5 and TRBJ1-4; D call uncertain. Germline CDR1 is SGHKS and CDR2 is YYEKEE (reference sequence). V lost 0 bases and J lost 8, with 8 bases in between. CDR3 length: 13 amino acids.